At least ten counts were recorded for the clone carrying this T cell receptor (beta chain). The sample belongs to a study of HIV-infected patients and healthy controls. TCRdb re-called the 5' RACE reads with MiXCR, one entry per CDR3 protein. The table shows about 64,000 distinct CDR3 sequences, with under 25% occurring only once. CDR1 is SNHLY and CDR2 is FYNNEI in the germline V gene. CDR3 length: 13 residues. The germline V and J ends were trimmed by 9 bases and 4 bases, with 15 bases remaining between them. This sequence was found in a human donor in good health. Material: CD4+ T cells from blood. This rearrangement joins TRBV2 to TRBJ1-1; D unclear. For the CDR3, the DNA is TGTGCCAGATCGGGTGGGTCCGGCACTGAAGCTTTCTTT. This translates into CARSGGSGTEAFF.